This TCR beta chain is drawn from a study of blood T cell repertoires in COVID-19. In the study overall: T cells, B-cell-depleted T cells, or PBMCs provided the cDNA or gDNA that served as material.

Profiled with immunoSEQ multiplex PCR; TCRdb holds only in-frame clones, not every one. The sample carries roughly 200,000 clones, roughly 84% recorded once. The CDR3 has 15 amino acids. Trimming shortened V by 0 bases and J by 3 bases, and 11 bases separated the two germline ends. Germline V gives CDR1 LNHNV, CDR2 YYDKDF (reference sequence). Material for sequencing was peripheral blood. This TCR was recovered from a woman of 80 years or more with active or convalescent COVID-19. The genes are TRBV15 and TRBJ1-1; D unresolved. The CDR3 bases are TGTGCCACCAGCAGAGATTCCTTATCGGACACTGAAGCTTTCTTT. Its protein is CATSRDSLSDTEAFF.